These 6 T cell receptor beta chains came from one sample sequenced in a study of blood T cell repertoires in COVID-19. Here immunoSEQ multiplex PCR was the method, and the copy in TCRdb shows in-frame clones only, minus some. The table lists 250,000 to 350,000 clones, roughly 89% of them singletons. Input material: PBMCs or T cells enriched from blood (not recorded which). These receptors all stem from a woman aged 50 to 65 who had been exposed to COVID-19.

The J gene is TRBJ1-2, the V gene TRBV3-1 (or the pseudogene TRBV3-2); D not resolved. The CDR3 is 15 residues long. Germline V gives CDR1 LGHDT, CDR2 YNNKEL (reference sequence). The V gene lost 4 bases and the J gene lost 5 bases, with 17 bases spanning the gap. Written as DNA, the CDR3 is TGTGCCAGCAGCCCACCCCTGACATTGGATTATGGCTACACCTTC. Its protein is CASSPPLTLDYGYTF.

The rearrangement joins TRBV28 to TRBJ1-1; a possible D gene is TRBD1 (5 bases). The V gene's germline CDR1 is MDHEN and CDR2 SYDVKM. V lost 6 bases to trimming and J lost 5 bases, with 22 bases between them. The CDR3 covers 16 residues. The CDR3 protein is CASSRAASWGVTEAFF. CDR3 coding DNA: TGTGCCAGCAGCCGGGCAGCGTCTTGGGGGGTGACTGAAGCTTTCTTT.

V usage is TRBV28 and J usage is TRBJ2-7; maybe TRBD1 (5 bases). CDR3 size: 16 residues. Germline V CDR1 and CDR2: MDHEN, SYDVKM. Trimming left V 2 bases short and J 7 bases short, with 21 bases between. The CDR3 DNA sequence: TGTGCCAGCAGTTTAATAAGCAGGGTATCGGCGCGGGAGCAGTACTTC. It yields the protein CASSLISRVSAREQYF.

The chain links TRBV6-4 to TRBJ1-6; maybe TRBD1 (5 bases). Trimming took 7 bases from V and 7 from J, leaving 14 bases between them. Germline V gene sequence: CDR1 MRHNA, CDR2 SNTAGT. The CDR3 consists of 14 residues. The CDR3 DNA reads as TGTGCCAGCACCCCGAACCCAGGGAATTCACCCCTCCACTTT. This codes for CASTPNPGNSPLHF.

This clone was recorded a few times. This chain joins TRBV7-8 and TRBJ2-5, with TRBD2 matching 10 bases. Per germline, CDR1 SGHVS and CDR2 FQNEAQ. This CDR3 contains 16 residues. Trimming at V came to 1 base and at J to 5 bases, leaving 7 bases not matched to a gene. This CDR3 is CASSLGIAGGRETQYF. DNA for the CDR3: TGTGCCAGCAGCTTAGGGATAGCGGGGGGCCGGGAGACCCAGTACTTC.

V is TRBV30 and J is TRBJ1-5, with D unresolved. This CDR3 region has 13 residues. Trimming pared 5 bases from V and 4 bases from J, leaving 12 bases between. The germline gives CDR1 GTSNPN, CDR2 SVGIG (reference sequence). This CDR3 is CAWAPGVNQPQHF. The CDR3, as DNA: TGTGCCTGGGCCCCCGGAGTTAATCAGCCCCAGCATTTT.